The rows below give T cell receptor beta chains drawn from one sample of a study of cytomegalovirus exposure and HLA in healthy donors. Assay used: immunoSEQ multiplex PCR; TCRdb lists only in-frame clones, some missing. In the table there are 170,000 or so clones, about four fifths of which are singletons. Material for sequencing was PBMCs. The receptors were sampled from a male donor in good health and CMV-seronegative. The CDR3 runs from the conserved cysteine through the conserved F or W.

V	J	CDR3
TRBV28	TRBJ1-5	CASIPWGGGNQPQHF
TRBV27	TRBJ2-7	CASSLQVTYEQYF
TRBV9	TRBJ2-7	CASSIGQGASYEQYF
TRBV5-1	TRBJ2-3	CASSLYPLAGDTATDTQYF
TRBV20-1	TRBJ2-3	CSASGGSTQYF
TRBV28	TRBJ2-6	CASSPWGGSGANVLTF
TRBV27	TRBJ1-4	CASSFDRGGTNEKLFF
TRBV27	TRBJ2-7	CASSPGRTSGSYEQYF
TRBV11-3	TRBJ2-3	CASSLGRGIPDTQYF
TRBV4-2	TRBJ2-1	CASSQPLGAWSYNEQFF
TRBV28	TRBJ2-7	CASGRGGRTYEQYF
TRBV11-2	TRBJ2-2	CASSSSGKGAGELFF
TRBV5-1	TRBJ2-3	CASSLTGNTDTQYF
TRBV6-1	TRBJ2-3	CASNPRPTISDTQYF
TRBV11-3	TRBJ2-1	CASSGLTSGKTHNEQFF
TRBV27	TRBJ1-3	CASSKTRQISGNTIYF
TRBV7-2	TRBJ2-7	CASSLRLAGVYEQYF
TRBV5-6	TRBJ2-6	CASSLAGSTGANVLTF
TRBV30	TRBJ2-1	CAWSDRGKPYNEQFF
TRBV10-3	TRBJ1-2	CAITEDRFYGYTF
TRBV7-2	TRBJ2-2	CASSSGTGRTGELFF
TRBV30	TRBJ2-7	CAWRTESVSYEQYF
TRBV14	TRBJ2-1	CASSSLAGESYNEQFF
TRBV30	TRBJ2-7	CAWGIAGGYEQYF
TRBV6-1	TRBJ2-1	CASSGLAGGLNYNEQFF
TRBV19	TRBJ2-1	CASSILAGSNEQFF
TRBV6-5	TRBJ1-5	CASSPSGGVQPQHF
TRBV7-6	TRBJ2-1	CASSPVLSPNNEQFF
TRBV5-1	TRBJ1-5	CASSRGQGDQPQHF
TRBV7-9	TRBJ1-5	CASSGPGTGGRQPQHF
TRBV10-3	TRBJ1-5	CAISAGTGGNQPQHF
TRBV5-1	TRBJ2-3	CASRTSGGATDTQYF
TRBV4-3	TRBJ2-7	CASSQEGGGGGEQYF
TRBV9	TRBJ1-4	CASSVQGSANEKLFF
TRBV6-5	TRBJ1-4	CASSLGQGINEKLFF
TRBV10-3	TRBJ2-1	CAISGGTGSNNEQFF
TRBV18	TRBJ1-3	CASSGDRAGNTIYF
TRBV7-8	TRBJ2-1	CASSLDRTGSYNEQFF
TRBV28	TRBJ2-7	CASSDPGQGSGYEQYF
TRBV28	TRBJ2-7	CASSLFSRDYEQYF
TRBV6-6	TRBJ2-5	CASSPDRETQYF
TRBV11-2	TRBJ1-5	CASSLQGEMINSNQPQHF
TRBV5-6	TRBJ2-5	CASRKRQNQETQYF
TRBV9	TRBJ2-3	CASSLYSTDTQYF
TRBV25-1	TRBJ1-1	CASSRRGQKNTEAFF
TRBV11-3	TRBJ2-1	CASSSGLAGAYNEQFF
TRBV5-1	TRBJ2-3	CASSLAGGGDTDTQYF
TRBV19	TRBJ1-3	CATPGWNPGNTIYF
TRBV30	TRBJ1-6	CAWQGDSDSPLHF
TRBV7-2	TRBJ2-1	CASSLNLAGEDEQFF
TRBV5-1	TRBJ2-1	CASSSTGESYNEQFF
TRBV5-1	TRBJ1-3	CASSLAGAGMGNTIYF
TRBV5-6	TRBJ1-2	CASSLGRGGYGYTF
TRBV27	TRBJ1-5	CASSFVGYSDQPQHF
TRBV28	TRBJ1-2	CASISGQTHYGYTF
TRBV13	TRBJ1-5	CASSPTGPATENQPQHF
TRBV15	TRBJ1-2	CATSRGTDANYGYTF
TRBV6-5	TRBJ1-5	CASRGQGSSAQHF
TRBV2	TRBJ2-5	CASSALQGVVGETQYF
TRBV7-8	TRBJ2-7	CASSSGLITYEQYF